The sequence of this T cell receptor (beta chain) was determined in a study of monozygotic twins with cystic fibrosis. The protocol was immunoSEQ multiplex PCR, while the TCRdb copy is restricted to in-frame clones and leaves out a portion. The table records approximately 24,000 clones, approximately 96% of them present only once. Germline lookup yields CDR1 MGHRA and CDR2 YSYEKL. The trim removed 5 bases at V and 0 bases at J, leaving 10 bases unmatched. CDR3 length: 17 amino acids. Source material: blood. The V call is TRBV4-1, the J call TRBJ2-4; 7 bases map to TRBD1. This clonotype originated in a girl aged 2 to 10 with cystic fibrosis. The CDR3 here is CASSARQGRLAKNIQYF. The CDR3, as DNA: TGCGCCAGCAGCGCCCGACAGGGCCGATTAGCCAAAAACATTCAGTACTTC.